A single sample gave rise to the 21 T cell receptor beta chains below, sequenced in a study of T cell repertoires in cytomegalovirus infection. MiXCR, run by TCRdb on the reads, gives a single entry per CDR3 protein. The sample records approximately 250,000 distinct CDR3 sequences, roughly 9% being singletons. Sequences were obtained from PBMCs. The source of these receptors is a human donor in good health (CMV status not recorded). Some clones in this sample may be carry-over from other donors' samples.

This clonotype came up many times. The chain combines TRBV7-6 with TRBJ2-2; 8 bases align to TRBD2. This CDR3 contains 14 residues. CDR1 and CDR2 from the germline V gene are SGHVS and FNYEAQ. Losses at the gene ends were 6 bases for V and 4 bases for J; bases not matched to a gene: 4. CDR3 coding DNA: TGTGCCAGCAGGGGGACTAGAGGCACCGGGGAGCTGTTTTTT. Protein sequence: CASRGTRGTGELFF. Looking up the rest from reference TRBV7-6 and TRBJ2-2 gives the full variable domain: GAGVSQSPRYKVTKRGQDVALRCDPISGHVSLYWYRQALGQGPEFLTYFNYEAQQDKSGLPNDRFSAERPEGSISTLTIQRTEQRDSAMYRCASRGTRGTGELFFGEGSRLTVL.

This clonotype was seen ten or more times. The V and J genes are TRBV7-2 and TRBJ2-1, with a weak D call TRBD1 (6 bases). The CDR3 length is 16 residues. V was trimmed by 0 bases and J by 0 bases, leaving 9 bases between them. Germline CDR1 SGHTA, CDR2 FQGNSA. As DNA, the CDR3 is TGTGCCAGCAGCTTAGCTCAGGGGAGCTCCTACAATGAGCAGTTCTTC. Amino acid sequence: CASSLAQGSSYNEQFF.

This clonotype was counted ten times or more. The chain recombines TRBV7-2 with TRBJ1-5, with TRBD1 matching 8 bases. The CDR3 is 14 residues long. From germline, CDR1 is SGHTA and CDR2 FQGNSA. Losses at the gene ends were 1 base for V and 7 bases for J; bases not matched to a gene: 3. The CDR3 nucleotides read TGTGCCAGCAGCTTAGGGACAGGGAGGCAGCCCCAGCATTTT. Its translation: CASSLGTGRQPQHF.

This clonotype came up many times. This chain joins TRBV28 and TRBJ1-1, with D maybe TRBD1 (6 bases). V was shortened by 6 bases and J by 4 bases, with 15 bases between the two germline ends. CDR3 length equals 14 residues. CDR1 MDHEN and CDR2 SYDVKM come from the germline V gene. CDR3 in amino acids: CASRPPGAVTEAFF. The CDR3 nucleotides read TGTGCCAGCAGACCCCCAGGGGCGGTCACTGAAGCTTTCTTT.

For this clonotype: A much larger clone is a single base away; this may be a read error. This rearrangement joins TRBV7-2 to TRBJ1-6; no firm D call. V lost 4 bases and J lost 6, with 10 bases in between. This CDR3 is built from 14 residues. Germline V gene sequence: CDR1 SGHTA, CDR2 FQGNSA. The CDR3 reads CASSYPRSNSPLHF. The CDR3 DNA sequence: TGTGCCAGCAGCTACCCCAGGAGTAATTCACCCCTCCACTTT. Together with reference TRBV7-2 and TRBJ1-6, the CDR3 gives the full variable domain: GAGVSQSPSNKVTEKGKDVELRCDPISGHTALYWYRQSLGQGLEFLIYFQGNSAPDKSGLPSDRFSAERTGGSVSTLTIQRTQQEDSAVYLCASSYPRSNSPLHFGNGTRLTVT.

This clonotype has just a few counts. The CDR3 sequence is CASNPAGLAGTREQFF. The CDR3 region has the DNA TGTGCCAGCAACCCGGCAGGGCTAGCGGGGACCCGGGAGCAGTTCTTC. The chain combines TRBV7-2 with TRBJ2-1; 9 positions match TRBD2. Germline values: CDR1 SGHTA, CDR2 FQGNSA. J gave up 10 bases and V 7 bases, and 17 bases lay outside the gene matches. The CDR3 extends over 16 amino acids.

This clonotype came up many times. CDR3 residues: CASSPIPGQGNFEQYF. The CDR3, as DNA: TGTGCCAGCAGTCCAATTCCGGGACAGGGGAATTTCGAGCAGTACTTC. V gene TRBV6-1 combines with J gene TRBJ2-7; 10 nucleotides match TRBD1. Germline CDR1 reads MNHNS; CDR2 reads SASEGT. CDR3 size: 16 residues. J gave up 6 bases and V 5 bases, and 13 bases lay outside the gene matches.

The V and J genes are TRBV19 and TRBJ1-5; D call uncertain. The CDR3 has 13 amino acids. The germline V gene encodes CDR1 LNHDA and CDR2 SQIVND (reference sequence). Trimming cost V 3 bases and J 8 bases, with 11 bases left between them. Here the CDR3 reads CASSIGLGKPQHF. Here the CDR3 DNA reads TGTGCCAGTAGTATTGGTCTAGGGAAGCCCCAGCATTTT. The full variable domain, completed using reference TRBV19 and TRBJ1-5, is DGGITQSPKYLFRKEGQNVTLSCEQNLNHDAMYWYRQDPGQGLRLIYYSQIVNDFQKGDIAEGYSVSREKKESFPLTVTSAQKNPTAFYLCASSIGLGKPQHFGDGTRLSIL.

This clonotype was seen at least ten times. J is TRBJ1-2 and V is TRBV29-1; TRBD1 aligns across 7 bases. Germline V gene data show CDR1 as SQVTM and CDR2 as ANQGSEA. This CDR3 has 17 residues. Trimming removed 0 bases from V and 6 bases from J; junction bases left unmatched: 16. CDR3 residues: CSVEEDGVFEGANGYTF. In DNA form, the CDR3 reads TGCAGCGTTGAAGAGGACGGGGTGTTTGAGGGGGCGAATGGCTACACCTTC.

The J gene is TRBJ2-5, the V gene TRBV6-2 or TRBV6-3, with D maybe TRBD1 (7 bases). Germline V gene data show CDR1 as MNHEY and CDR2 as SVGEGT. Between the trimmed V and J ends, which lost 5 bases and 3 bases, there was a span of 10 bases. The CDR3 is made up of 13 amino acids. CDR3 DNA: TGTGCCAGCAGTGGAGGGACAGAAGAGACCCAGTACTTC. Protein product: CASSGGTEETQYF.

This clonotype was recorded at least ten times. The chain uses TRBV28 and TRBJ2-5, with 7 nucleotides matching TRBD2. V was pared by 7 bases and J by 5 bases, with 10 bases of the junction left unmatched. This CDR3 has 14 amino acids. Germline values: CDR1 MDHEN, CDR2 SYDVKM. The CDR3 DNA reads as TGTGCCAGCAAAGAGGGAGGGCCCTCGGAGACCCAGTACTTC. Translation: CASKEGGPSETQYF.

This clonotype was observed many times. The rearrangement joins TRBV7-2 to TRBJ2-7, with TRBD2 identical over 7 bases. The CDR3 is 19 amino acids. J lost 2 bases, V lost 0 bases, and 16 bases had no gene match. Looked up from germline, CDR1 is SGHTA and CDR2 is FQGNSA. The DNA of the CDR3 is TGTGCCAGCAGCTTAGCCCTCCGCCCTCCCCCTAGCGGACCCTACGAGCAGTACTTC. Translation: CASSLALRPPPSGPYEQYF.

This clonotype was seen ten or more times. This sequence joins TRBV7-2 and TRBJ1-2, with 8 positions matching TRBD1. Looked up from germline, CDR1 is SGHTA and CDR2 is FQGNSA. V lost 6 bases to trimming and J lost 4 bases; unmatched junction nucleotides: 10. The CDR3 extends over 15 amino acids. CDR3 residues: CASSPGGTGLYGYTF. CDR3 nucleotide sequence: TGTGCCAGCAGTCCAGGAGGGACAGGACTCTATGGCTACACCTTC.

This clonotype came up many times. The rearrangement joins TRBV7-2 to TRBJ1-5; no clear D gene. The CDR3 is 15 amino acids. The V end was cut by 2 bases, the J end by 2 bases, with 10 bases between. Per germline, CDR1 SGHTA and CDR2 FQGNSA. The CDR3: CASSLTGKGNQPQHF. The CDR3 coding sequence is TGTGCCAGCAGCTTAACGGGAAAGGGCAATCAGCCCCAGCATTTT.

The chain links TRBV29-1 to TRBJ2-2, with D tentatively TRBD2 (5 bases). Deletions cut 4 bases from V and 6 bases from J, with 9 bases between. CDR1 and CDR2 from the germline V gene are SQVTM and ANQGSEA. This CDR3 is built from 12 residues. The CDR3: CSVGDGAGELFF. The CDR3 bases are TGCAGCGTTGGTGACGGGGCCGGGGAGCTGTTTTTT.

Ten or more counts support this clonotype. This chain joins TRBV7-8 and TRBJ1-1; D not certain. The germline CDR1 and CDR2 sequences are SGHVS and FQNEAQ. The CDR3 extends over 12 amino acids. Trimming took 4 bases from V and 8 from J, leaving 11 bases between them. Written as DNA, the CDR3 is TGTGCCAGCAGCTCAGTAACTAAAGAAGCTTTCTTT. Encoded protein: CASSSVTKEAFF.

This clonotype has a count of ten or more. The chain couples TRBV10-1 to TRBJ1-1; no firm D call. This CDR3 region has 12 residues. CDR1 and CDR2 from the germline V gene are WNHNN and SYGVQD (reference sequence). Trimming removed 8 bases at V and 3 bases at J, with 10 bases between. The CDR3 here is CASPDVDTEAFF. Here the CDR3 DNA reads TGCGCCAGCCCGGACGTGGACACTGAAGCTTTCTTT.

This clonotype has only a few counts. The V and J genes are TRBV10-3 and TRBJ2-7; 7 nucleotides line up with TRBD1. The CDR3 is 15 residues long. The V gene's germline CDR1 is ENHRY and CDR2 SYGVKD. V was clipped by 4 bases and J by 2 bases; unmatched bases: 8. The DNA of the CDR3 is TGTGCCATCAGTGCCTCCGGGCAGGGGGCCTACGAGCAGTACTTC. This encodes CAISASGQGAYEQYF.

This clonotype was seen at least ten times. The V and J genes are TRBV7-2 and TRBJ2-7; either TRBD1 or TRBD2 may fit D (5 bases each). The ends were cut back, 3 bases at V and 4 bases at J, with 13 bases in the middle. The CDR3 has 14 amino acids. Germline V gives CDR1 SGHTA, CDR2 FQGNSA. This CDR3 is CASSFPGRVYEQYF. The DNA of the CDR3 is TGTGCCAGCAGCTTCCCGGGACGGGTATACGAGCAGTACTTC.

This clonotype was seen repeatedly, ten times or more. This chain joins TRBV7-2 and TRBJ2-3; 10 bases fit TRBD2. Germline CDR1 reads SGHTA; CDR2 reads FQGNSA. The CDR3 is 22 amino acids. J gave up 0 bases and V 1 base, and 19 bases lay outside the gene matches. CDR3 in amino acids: CASSLEALGPSGRRTSTDTQYF. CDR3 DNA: TGTGCCAGCAGCTTAGAGGCTCTCGGTCCTAGCGGGAGACGTACTAGCACAGATACGCAGTATTTT.

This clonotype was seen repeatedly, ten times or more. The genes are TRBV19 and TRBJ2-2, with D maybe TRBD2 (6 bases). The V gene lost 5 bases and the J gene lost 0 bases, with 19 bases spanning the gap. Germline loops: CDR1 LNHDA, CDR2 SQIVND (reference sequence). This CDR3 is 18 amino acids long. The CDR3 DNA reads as TGTGCCAGTAGTTTCTCCGGGACTGCCTTCGCGAACACCGGGGAGCTGTTTTTT. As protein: CASSFSGTAFANTGELFF.